The rows below give T cell receptor beta chains drawn from one sample of a study of blood T cell repertoires in COVID-19. Some clones are missing from TCRdb's copy, which holds only in-frame ones; the method was immunoSEQ multiplex PCR. The table lists fewer than 200,000 clones, under 85% of them singletons, with under 10% in the top ten. The sequencing input was peripheral blood. The receptors here all came from a woman between 70 and 85 years old with COVID-19, enrolled during active disease. Each CDR3 is given with its conserved first and last residue. The D gene is left open where the match is weak. A row's size may be missing; if present it is once, few, many or a size class.

TRBV5-1,.,TRBJ1-6,.,TGCGCCAGCGGCAATGGAGAACGGAATTCACCCCTCCACTTT,CASGNGERNSPLHF
TRBV5-1,.,TRBJ1-3,.,TGCGCCAGCAGATCAGGGTCGGCCGGAAACACCATATATTTT,CASRSGSAGNTIYF
TRBV7-2,.,TRBJ2-1,.,TGTGCCAGCAGCTTAAATCAGGGCTACAATGAGCAGTTCTTC,CASSLNQGYNEQFF
TRBV30,TRBD2,TRBJ2-6,once,TGTGCCTGGATGGGGCTAGCGGGATCTACTGGGGCCAACGTCCTGACTTTC,CAWMGLAGSTGANVLTF
TRBV7-2,TRBD1,TRBJ1-5,.,TGTGCCAGCAGTGGGACAGGGCCCTCCCTCTTACTCAATCAGCCCCAGCATTTT,CASSGTGPSLLLNQPQHF
TRBV9,.,TRBJ2-1,.,TGTGCCAGCAGCGTAGGGGCGGGATCCTACAATGAGCAGTTCTTC,CASSVGAGSYNEQFF
TRBV5-6,TRBD1,TRBJ1-2,.,TGTGCCAGCAGCTTGCCTAGGGACAGCCTTTACACCTTC,CASSLPRDSLYTF
TRBV28,.,TRBJ1-2,.,TGTGCCAGCAGCCTGGGGGGTTTAATCTATGGCTACACCTTC,CASSLGGLIYGYTF
TRBV7-2,TRBD2,TRBJ2-7,.,TGTGCCAGCAGCCCGAGAGGTAGGGGGACTAGCGGGTATTCCTACGAGCAGTACTTC,CASSPRGRGTSGYSYEQYF
TRBV4-2,TRBD1,TRBJ1-5,.,TGTGCCAGCAGCCAAGGGGACAGGGTCCAGCCCCAGCATTTT,CASSQGDRVQPQHF
TRBV20-1,TRBD1,TRBJ1-5,once,TGCAGTGCTAGTGGTCCTAACAGGGGTAACAATCAGCCCCAGCATTTT,CSASGPNRGNNQPQHF
TRBV11-2,TRBD1,TRBJ2-1,.,TGTGCCAGCAGCTTAGCCCGGGACAGGGGGGAATTCTTC,CASSLARDRGEFF
TRBV28,TRBD2,TRBJ2-2,.,TGTGCCAGCAGCGACCCTAGCGGGAGGCGAGGGGAGCTGTTTTTT,CASSDPSGRRGELFF
TRBV20-1,TRBD2,TRBJ2-1,.,TGCAGTGCTAGTGACCCAAGCGGGAGGGGTAATGAGCAGTTCTTC,CSASDPSGRGNEQFF
TRBV6-5,.,TRBJ2-7,.,TGTGCCAGCAGTCCTTTAGCCACGGCTGGGGAGCAGTACTTC,CASSPLATAGEQYF
TRBV13,.,TRBJ1-6,.,TGTGCCAGCAGCTCCTACTCCTATAATTCACCCCTCCACTTT,CASSSYSYNSPLHF
TRBV28,TRBD1,TRBJ1-1,.,TGTGCCAGCAGTGTTTACAGGGGTGAAGTCGCTGAAGCTTTCTTT,CASSVYRGEVAEAFF
TRBV11-2,TRBD2,TRBJ2-1,.,TGTGCCAGCAGCCTACTAGCGGGAGCGATCGATGAGCAGTTCTTC,CASSLLAGAIDEQFF
TRBV7-2,.,TRBJ2-1,few,TGTGCCAGCAGCTTTGACCCTCTTGAGGTGCAGTTCTTC,CASSFDPLEVQFF
TRBV27,TRBD1,TRBJ2-1,.,TGTGCCAGCAGTTTCCTCACCGGGACAGGGACCTACAATGAGCAGTTCTTC,CASSFLTGTGTYNEQFF
TRBV7-2,.,TRBJ1-4,.,TGTGCCAGCAGCTTATTAGGAAGGGGGGAAAAACTGTTTTTT,CASSLLGRGEKLFF
TRBV28,TRBD2,TRBJ2-7,.,TGTGCCAGCAGAAGAAGTGGGACTAGCGGGAGTGGCGAGCAGTACTTC,CASRRSGTSGSGEQYF
TRBV5-1,TRBD1,TRBJ2-5,.,TGCGCCAGCAGCTTGGGGGCAGGGGGAGCGGAGACCCAGTACTTC,CASSLGAGGAETQYF
TRBV5-1,.,TRBJ2-3,.,TGCGCCAGCTCTAGAGATACGAGCGTCACAGATACGCAGTATTTT,CASSRDTSVTDTQYF
TRBV11-2,.,TRBJ1-4,.,TGTGCCAGCAGCCCCCTCCTTTTCAGGGAAAAACTGTTTTTT,CASSPLLFREKLFF
TRBV4-3,TRBD2,TRBJ2-1,.,TGCGCCAGCAGCCAAATCCACGGGACTAGCGGGAGGGTTAGCGACAATGAGCAGTTCTTC,CASSQIHGTSGRVSDNEQFF
TRBV5-4,.,TRBJ2-5,.,TGTGCCAGCAGCTTGGCTGGGGGCGCCGGGGAGACCCAGTACTTC,CASSLAGGAGETQYF
TRBV30,TRBD2,TRBJ2-7,.,TGTGCCTGGACCCTTCACCTAGCGGGGGTAGCCTACGAGCAGTACTTC,CAWTLHLAGVAYEQYF
TRBV7-9,.,TRBJ2-1,.,TGTGCCAGCAGCCCAAGAGCGGGCCCTTACAATGAGCAGTTCTTC,CASSPRAGPYNEQFF
TRBV9,.,TRBJ2-2,once,TGTGCCAGCAGCGTAACCCCGGGGTCGAGCACCGGGGAGCTGTTTTTT,CASSVTPGSSTGELFF
TRBV12-3/TRBV12-4,.,TRBJ2-2,.,TGTGCCAGCAGTCCAGGCACCGGGGAGCTGTTTTTT,CASSPGTGELFF
TRBV7-2,.,TRBJ2-3,.,TGTGCCAGCAGCGCCCGAACAAACAGTTTTCCCAAGTATTTT,CASSARTNSFPKYF
TRBV7-9,.,TRBJ2-3,.,TGTGCCAGCAGCCCCATTTCGGTAAGGGCCGGAGGAGATACGCAGTATTTT,CASSPISVRAGGDTQYF
TRBV5-1,TRBD1,TRBJ1-3,.,TGCGCCAGCAGCTGGGACAGGTCTGGAAACACCATATATTTT,CASSWDRSGNTIYF
TRBV5-4,TRBD1,TRBJ1-1,.,TGTGCCAGCAGAAGAACCGGGACAGTGAACACTGAAGCTTTCTTT,CASRRTGTVNTEAFF
TRBV19,TRBD1,TRBJ2-1,.,TGTGCCAGTAGTATATCAGGGGGCGGAGATGAGCAGTTCTTC,CASSISGGGDEQFF
TRBV24-1,TRBD1,TRBJ1-1,few,TGTGCCACCAGTGACCGGGACAGGCCCACTGAAGCTTTCTTT,CATSDRDRPTEAFF
TRBV5-4,TRBD1,TRBJ1-5,.,TGTGCCAGCAGCTCTGGGACAGACAATCAGCCCCAGCATTTT,CASSSGTDNQPQHF
TRBV5-1,TRBD1,TRBJ2-7,few,TGCGCCAGCAGCTTGGGGGACAGGGCACAGTCCGAGCAGTACTTC,CASSLGDRAQSEQYF
TRBV11-2,.,TRBJ2-5,.,TGTGCCAGCGAAAGACAGGCCCTCGGGGAGACCCAGTACTTC,CASERQALGETQYF
TRBV29-1,.,TRBJ1-1,.,TGCAGCGTTTACATCAGGAACACTGAAGCTTTCTTT,CSVYIRNTEAFF
TRBV7-2,TRBD1,TRBJ2-1,.,TGTGCCAGCAGCTCTGGAGGAGGGACAGGGTCCTACAATGAGCAGTTCTTC,CASSSGGGTGSYNEQFF
TRBV7-8,TRBD1,TRBJ2-1,.,TGTGCCAGCAGCCCTCTGACAGGGCGGAATGAGCAGTTCTTC,CASSPLTGRNEQFF
TRBV24-1,TRBD2,TRBJ2-1,.,TGTGCCACCAGTGCTCGCCTAGCGGGAGCTGAGCAGTTCTTC,CATSARLAGAEQFF
TRBV7-9,.,TRBJ2-1,.,TGTGCCAGCAGTCCCGCCGGGGGAATCTACAATGAGCAGTTCTTC,CASSPAGGIYNEQFF
TRBV2,.,TRBJ2-3,.,TGTGCCACCCGGATTGGCGGGGCCGGGGGTACGCAGTATTTT,CATRIGGAGGTQYF
TRBV27,.,TRBJ1-6,.,TGTGCCAGCAGTTTTACTGATTCACCCCTCCACTTT,CASSFTDSPLHF
TRBV19,TRBD1,TRBJ1-1,.,TGTGCCAGTAGTAGGGGACAGGGGTTGAACACTGAAGCTTTCTTT,CASSRGQGLNTEAFF
TRBV5-1,TRBD2,TRBJ2-2,.,TGCGCCAGCAATCTAGCGGCCGCGAACACCGGGGAGCTGTTTTTT,CASNLAAANTGELFF
TRBV5-6,TRBD1,TRBJ1-6,.,TGTGCCAGCAGCTCCGGGACAGCCTATAATTCACCCCTCCACTTT,CASSSGTAYNSPLHF
TRBV27,.,TRBJ2-2,.,TGTGCCAGCACCCCGCAGATGATGAACACCGGGGAGCTGTTTTTT,CASTPQMMNTGELFF
TRBV7-2,TRBD1,TRBJ2-7,.,TGTGCCAGCAGCTTAGCGGGACAGGGCACCTACGAGCAGTACTTC,CASSLAGQGTYEQYF
TRBV28,TRBD2,TRBJ2-2,.,TGTGCCAGCAGTTCTCGACAGGGACTAGCGCGGTTTACCGGGGAGCTGTTTTTT,CASSSRQGLARFTGELFF
TRBV5-1,.,TRBJ2-1,.,TGCGCCAGCAGCTTAAGCCCCGGGAAGAATGAGCAGTTCTTC,CASSLSPGKNEQFF
TRBV29-1,.,TRBJ2-1,once,TGCAGCACCCGGACAGGGAGGGACAATGAGCAGTTCTTC,CSTRTGRDNEQFF
TRBV28,TRBD1,TRBJ2-7,.,TGTGCCAGCAGTTCAGGAGGGACAGGACGCTCCTACGAGCAGTACTTC,CASSSGGTGRSYEQYF
TRBV7-2,TRBD2,TRBJ2-4,.,TGTGCCAGCAGCCCGGGGACTAGCGGGTGGCGGGGAAACATTCAGTACTTC,CASSPGTSGWRGNIQYF
TRBV7-6,.,TRBJ1-6,.,TGTGCCAGCAGCGCGGACAGACTTTCACCCCTCCACTTT,CASSADRLSPLHF
TRBV18,.,TRBJ2-6,.,TGTGCCAGCTCACCAGGGCCCTCTGGGGCCAACGTCCTGACTTTC,CASSPGPSGANVLTF